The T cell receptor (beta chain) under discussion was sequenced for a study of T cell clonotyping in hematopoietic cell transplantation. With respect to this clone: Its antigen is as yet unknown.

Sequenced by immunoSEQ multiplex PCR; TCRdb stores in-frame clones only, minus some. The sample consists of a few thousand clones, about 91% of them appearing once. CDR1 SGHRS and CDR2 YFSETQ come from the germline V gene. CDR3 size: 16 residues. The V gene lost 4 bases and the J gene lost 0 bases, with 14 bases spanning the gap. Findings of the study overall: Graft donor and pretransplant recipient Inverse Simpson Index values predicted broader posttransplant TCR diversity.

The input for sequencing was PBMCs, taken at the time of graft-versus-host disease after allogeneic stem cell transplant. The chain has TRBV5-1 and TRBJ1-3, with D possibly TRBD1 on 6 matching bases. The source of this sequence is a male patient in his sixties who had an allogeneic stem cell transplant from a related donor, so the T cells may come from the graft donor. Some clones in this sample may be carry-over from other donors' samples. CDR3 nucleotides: TGCGCCAGCAGCCAAGGACAGAGCTACTCTGGAAACACCATATATTTT. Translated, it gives CASSQGQSYSGNTIYF.